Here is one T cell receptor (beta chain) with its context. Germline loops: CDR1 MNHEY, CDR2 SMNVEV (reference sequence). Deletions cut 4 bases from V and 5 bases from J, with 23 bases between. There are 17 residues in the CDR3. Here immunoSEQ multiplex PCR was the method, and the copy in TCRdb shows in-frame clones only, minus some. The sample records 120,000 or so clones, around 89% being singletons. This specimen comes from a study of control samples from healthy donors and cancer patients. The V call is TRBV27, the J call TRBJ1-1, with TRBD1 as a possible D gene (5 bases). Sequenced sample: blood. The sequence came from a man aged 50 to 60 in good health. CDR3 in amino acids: CASSSPSFTRGRTEAFF. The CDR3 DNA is TGTGCCAGCAGTTCACCCTCCTTTACAAGGGGCCGGACTGAAGCTTTCTTT.